The subject of this entry is one T cell receptor (beta chain). Its antigen remains unidentified. This entry belongs to a study of T cell repertoires in cytomegalovirus infection. In TCRdb, the reads were re-called with MiXCR into one record per CDR3 protein. Among some 350,000 distinct CDR3 sequences, about 35% were seen once, and the ten largest hold approximately 13%. This CDR3 has 14 amino acids. V was trimmed by 1 base and J by 7 bases, leaving 10 bases between them. Germline V gene sequence: CDR1 SGHVS, CDR2 FQNEAQ. Overall study results and limits: Dominating the ex vivo response were TCR beta clonotypes that were CMV-specific and HLA-C-restricted.

V usage is TRBV7-8 and J usage is TRBJ2-2; D is uncertain. The sample was cultured PBMCs, taken from culture after CMV antigen stimulation. The sequence was obtained from a human donor in good health (CMV status not recorded). Some clones in this sample may be carry-over from other donors' samples. In nucleotides, the CDR3 is TGTGCCAGCAGCTTAGGCGCCATTGGCGGGGAGCTGTTTTTT. It specifies CASSLGAIGGELFF.